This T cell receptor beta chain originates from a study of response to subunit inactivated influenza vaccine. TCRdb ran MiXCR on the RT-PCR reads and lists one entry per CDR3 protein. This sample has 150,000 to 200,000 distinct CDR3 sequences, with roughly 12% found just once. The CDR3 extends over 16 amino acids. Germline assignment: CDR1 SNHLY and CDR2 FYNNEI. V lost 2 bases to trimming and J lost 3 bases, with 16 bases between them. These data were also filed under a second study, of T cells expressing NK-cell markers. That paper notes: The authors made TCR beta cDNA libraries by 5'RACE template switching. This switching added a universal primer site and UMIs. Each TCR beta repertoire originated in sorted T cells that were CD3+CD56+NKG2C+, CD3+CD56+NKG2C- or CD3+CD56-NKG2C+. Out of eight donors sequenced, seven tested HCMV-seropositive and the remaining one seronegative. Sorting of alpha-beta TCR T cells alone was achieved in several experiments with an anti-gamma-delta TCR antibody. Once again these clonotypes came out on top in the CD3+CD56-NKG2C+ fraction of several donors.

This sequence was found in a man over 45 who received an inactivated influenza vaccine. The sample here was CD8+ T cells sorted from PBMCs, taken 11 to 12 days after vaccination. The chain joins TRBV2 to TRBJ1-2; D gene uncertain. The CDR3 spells CASSEWSGVQDYGYTF. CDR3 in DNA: TGTGCCAGCAGTGAATGGAGCGGGGTCCAGGACTATGGCTACACCTTC. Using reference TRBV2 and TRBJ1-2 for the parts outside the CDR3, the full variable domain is EPEVTQTPSHQVTQMGQEVILRCVPISNHLYFYWYRQILGQKVEFLVSFYNNEISEKSEIFDDQFSVERPDGSNFTLKIRSTKLEDSAMYFCASSEWSGVQDYGYTFGSGTRLTVV.